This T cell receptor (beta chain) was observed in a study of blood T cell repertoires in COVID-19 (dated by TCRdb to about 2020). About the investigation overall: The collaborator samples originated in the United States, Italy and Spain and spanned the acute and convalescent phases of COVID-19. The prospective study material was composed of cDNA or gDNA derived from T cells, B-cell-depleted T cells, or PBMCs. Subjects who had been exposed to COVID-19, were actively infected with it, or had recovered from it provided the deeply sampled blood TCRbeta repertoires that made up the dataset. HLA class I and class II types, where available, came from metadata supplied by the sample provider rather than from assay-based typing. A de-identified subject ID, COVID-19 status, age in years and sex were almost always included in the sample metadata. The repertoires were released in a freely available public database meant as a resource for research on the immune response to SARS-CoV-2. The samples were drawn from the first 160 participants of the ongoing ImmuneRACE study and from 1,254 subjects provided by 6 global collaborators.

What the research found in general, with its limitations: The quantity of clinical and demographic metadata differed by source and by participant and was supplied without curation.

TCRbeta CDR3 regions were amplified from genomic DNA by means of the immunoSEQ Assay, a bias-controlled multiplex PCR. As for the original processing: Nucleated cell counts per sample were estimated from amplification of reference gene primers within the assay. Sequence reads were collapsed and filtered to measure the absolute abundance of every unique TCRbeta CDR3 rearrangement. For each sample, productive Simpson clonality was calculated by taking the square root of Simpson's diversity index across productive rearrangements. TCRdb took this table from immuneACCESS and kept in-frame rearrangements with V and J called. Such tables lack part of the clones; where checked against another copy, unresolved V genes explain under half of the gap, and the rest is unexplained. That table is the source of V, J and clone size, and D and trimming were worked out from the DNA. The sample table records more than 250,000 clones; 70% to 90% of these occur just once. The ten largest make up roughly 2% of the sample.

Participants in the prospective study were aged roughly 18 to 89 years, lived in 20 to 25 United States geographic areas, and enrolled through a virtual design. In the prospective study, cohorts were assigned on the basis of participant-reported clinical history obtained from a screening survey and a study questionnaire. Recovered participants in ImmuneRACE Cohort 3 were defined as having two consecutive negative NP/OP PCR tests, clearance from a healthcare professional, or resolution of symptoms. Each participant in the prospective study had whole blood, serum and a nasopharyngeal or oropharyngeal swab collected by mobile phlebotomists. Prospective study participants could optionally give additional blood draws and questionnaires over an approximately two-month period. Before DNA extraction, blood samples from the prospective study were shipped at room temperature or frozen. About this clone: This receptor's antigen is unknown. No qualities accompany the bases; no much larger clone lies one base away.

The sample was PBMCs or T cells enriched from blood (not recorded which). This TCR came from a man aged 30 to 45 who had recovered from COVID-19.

The CDR3 protein: CASSPSPRTGRLEAFF. The DNA sequence reads TGCGCCAGCAGCCCCTCCCCTCGCACAGGTCGGCTCGAAGCTTTCTTT. The rearrangement combines TRBV5-1 with TRBJ1-1, with a tentative D gene TRBD1 over 5 matching bases. Based on the germline V gene, the CDR1 and CDR2 sequences are SGHRS and YFSETQ. Spanning cysteine to phenylalanine, the CDR3 consists of 16 amino acids. The retained sequence is limited to the CDR3, 48 bases, with the frame set at the first base. Deletion took 4 bases off V and 8 bases off J, with a span of 24 bases between the germline ends.